This T cell receptor (beta chain) is drawn from a study of blood T cell repertoires in COVID-19. Turning to the study itself: From the United States, Italy and Spain came samples of acute and convalescent COVID-19. The analysed material was cDNA or gDNA that came from T cells, B-cell-depleted T cells, or PBMCs.

How the authors handled the data: How many nucleated cells were present was estimated from reference gene primer amplification. Measured with immunoSEQ multiplex PCR; TCRdb has only the in-frame clones, and not every one. V, J and clone size were drawn from that table, and D and trimming were deduced from the DNA. The data contain tens of thousands of clones, 75% to 85% of them singletons. This CDR3 spans 15 amino acids. The ends lost 3 bases at V and 3 bases at J; junction bases unmatched: 4. The V gene's germline CDR1 is SGHRS and CDR2 YFSETQ. The source is a human donor with acute or convalescent COVID-19. The donor label of this sample is uncertain. The V and J genes are TRBV5-1 and TRBJ1-4; 8 bases agree with TRBD1. Sequencing input: peripheral blood. CDR3 sequence (DNA): TGCGCCAGCAGCTCAGGGGGCTTGGCTAATGAAAAACTGTTTTTT. Encoded protein: CASSSGGLANEKLFF. The full variable domain, in which reference TRBV5-1 and TRBJ1-4 provide the parts outside the CDR3, is KAGVTQTPRYLIKTRGQQVTLSCSPISGHRSVSWYQQTPGQGLQFLFEYFSETQRNKGNFPGRFSGRQFSNSRSEMNVSTLELGDSALYLCASSSGGLANEKLFFGSGTQLSVL.